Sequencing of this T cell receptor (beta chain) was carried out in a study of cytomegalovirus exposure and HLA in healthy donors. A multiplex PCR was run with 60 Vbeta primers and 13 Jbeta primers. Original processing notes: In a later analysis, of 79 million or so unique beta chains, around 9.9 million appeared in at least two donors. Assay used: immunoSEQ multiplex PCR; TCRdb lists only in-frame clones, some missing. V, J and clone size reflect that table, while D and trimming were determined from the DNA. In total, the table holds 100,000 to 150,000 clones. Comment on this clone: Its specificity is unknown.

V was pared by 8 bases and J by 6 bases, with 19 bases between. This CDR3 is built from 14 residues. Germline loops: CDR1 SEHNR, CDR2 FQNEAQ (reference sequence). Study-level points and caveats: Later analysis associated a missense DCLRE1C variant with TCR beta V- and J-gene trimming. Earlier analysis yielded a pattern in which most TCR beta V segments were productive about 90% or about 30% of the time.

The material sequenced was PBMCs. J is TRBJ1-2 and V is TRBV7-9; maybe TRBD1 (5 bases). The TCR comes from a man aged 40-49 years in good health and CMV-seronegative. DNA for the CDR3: TGTGCCAGCGATATTCGGCAGGGTCAGCATGGCTACACCTTC. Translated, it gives CASDIRQGQHGYTF.